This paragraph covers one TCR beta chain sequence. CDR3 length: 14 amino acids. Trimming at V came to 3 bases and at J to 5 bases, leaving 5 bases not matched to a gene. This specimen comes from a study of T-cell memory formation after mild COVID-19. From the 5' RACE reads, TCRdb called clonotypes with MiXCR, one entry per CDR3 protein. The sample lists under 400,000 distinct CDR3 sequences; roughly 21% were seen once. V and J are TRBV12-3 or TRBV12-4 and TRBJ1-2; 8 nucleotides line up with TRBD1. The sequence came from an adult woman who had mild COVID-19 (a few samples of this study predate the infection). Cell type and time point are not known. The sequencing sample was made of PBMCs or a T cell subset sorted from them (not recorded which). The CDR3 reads CASSFSGQVYGYTF. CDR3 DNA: TGTGCCAGCAGTTTTTCGGGACAGGTTTATGGCTACACCTTC.